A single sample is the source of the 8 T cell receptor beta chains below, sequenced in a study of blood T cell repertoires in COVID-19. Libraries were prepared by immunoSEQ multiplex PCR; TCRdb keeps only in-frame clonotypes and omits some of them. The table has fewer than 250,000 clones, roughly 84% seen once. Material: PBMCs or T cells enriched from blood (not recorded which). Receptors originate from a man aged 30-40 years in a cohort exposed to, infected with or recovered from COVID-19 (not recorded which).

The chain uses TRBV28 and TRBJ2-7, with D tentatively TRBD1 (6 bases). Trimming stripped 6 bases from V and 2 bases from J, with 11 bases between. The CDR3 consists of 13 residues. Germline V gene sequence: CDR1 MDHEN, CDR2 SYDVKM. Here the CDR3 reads CASRMTGAYEQYF. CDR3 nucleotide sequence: TGTGCCAGCAGAATGACAGGAGCCTACGAGCAGTACTTC.

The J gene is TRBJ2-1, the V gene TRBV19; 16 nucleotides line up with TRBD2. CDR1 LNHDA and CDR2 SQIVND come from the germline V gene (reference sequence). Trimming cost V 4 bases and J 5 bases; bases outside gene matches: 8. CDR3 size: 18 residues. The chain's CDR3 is CASSTPAGTSGRDNEQFF. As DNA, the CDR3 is TGTGCCAGTAGTACCCCTGCCGGGACTAGCGGGAGGGACAATGAGCAGTTCTTC. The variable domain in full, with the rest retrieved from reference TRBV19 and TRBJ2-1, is DGGITQSPKYLFRKEGQNVTLSCEQNLNHDAMYWYRQDPGQGLRLIYYSQIVNDFQKGDIAEGYSVSREKKESFPLTVTSAQKNPTAFYLCASSTPAGTSGRDNEQFFGPGTRLTVL.

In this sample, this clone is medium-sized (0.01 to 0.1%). CDR3 in DNA: TGTGCCAGCAGTTTGAGTAGGGGACTACTCAATGAGCAGTTCTTC. Protein sequence: CASSLSRGLLNEQFF. This rearrangement joins TRBV6-5 to TRBJ2-1; 7 bases are a match to TRBD2. Per the germline V gene, CDR1 is MNHEY and CDR2 is SVGAGI. The length of the CDR3 is 15 residues. V lost 4 bases and J lost 6; bases outside the gene matches: 9.

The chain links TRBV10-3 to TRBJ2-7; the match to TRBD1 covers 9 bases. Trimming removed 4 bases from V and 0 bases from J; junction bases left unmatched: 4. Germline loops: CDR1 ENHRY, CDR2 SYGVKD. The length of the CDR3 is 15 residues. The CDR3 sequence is CAISGGQGNSYEQYF. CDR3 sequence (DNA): TGTGCCATCAGTGGAGGACAGGGGAACTCCTACGAGCAGTACTTC.

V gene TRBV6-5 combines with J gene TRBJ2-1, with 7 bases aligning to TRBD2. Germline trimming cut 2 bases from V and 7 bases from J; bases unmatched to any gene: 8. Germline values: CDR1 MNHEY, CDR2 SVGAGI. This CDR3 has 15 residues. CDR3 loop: CASSYVGGLGNEQFF. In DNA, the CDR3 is TGTGCCAGCAGTTACGTCGGCGGACTAGGGAATGAGCAGTTCTTC.

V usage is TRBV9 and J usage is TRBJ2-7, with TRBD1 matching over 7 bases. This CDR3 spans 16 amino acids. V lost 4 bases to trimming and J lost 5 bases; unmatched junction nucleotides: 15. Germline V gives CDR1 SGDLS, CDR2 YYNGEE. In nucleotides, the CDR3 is TGTGCCAGCAGCTTAGCCTCCACTAGGGGGCGCAACGAGCAGTACTTC. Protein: CASSLASTRGRNEQYF.

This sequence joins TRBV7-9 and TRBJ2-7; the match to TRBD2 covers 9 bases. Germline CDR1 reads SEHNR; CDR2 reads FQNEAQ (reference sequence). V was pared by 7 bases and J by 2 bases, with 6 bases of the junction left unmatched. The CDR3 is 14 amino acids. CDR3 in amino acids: CASISSGTPYEQYF. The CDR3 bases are TGTGCCAGCATCTCTAGCGGGACCCCCTACGAGCAGTACTTC. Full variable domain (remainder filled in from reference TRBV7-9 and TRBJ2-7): DTGVSQNPRHKITKRGQNVTFRCDPISEHNRLYWYRQTLGQGPEFLTYFQNEAQLEKSRLLSDRFSAERPKGSFSTLEIQRTEQGDSAMYLCASISSGTPYEQYFGPGTRLTVT.

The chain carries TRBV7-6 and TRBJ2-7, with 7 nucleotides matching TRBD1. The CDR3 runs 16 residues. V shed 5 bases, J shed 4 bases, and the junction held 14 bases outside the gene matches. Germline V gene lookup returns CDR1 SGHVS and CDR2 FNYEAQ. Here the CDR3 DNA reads TGTGCCAGCAGCCCCGAGCCCGGTACAGGGGTGTACGAGCAGTACTTC. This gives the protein CASSPEPGTGVYEQYF.